What follows are 15 T cell receptor beta chains derived from one specimen sequenced in a study of human T cells and chemical hapten exposure. Time point specified: pre-sensitization, week 0. Treatment specified: therapeutic diphenylcyclopropenone sensitization with weekly scalp DPC. TCRdb independently ran MiXCR on the RACE reads; one entry per CDR3 protein. Of around 300,000 distinct CDR3 sequences in the sample, roughly 6% were seen once. This specimen consisted of whole blood, obtained in connection with sensitization to the hapten diphenylcyclopropenone (DPC). These receptors were collected from a woman aged 18-35 years with alopecia areata. Some clones in this sample may be carry-over from other donors' samples.

This clonotype has a count of ten or more. The chain joins TRBV20-1 to TRBJ1-1; D is unresolved. The CDR3 is made up of 13 amino acids. Trimming pared 2 bases from V and 0 bases from J, leaving 7 bases between. CDR1 and CDR2 (germline): DFQATT, SNEGSKA (reference sequence). CDR3 sequence reads: CSARRNMNTEAFF. The CDR3 DNA reads as TGCAGTGCTAGAAGAAATATGAACACTGAAGCTTTCTTT.

There are many counts of this clonotype. The V gene is TRBV12-3 or TRBV12-4, the J gene TRBJ2-5; 8 bases align to TRBD1. This CDR3 comprises 14 residues. J was trimmed by 1 base and V by 6 bases; bases with no gene match: 4. The CDR3 DNA is TGTGCCAGCAGACTCGGACAGGGCCAAGAGACCCAGTACTTC. This encodes CASRLGQGQETQYF.

The chain uses TRBV28 and TRBJ1-1; D not resolved. CDR3 length: 15 amino acids. Deletions cut 3 bases from V and 0 bases from J, with 11 bases between. Germline CDR1 and CDR2: MDHEN and SYDVKM. The CDR3 protein is CASSFPRTVNTEAFF. As DNA, the CDR3 is TGTGCCAGCAGTTTCCCCCGGACCGTGAACACTGAAGCTTTCTTT. The entire variable domain, with the rest obtained from reference TRBV28 and TRBJ1-1, is as follows: DVKVTQSSRYLVKRTGEKVFLECVQDMDHENMFWYRQDPGLGLRLIYFSYDVKMKEKGDIPEGYSVSREKKERFSLILESASTNQTSMYLCASSFPRTVNTEAFFGQGTRLTVV.

The rearrangement joins TRBV20-1 to TRBJ1-2; D call uncertain. The CDR3 has 15 amino acids. Trimming left V 6 bases short and J 4 bases short, with 21 bases between. Germline V gene lookup returns CDR1 DFQATT and CDR2 SNEGSKA (reference sequence). The CDR3 DNA sequence: TGCAGTGCCTTAGAAAGGCAGTTGCGACTCTATGGCTACACCTTC. This translates into CSALERQLRLYGYTF.

This clonotype occurred many times. This chain connects TRBV21-1 to TRBJ2-2; TRBD1 was called by the table and not checked on the DNA. TRBV21-1 is labeled a pseudogene. This CDR3 comprises 17 residues. CDR3 sequence reads: CASSKRGGSANTGELFF. The CDR3 coding sequence is TGTGCCAGCAGCAAAAGAGGGGGGAGCGCGAACACCGGGGAGCTGTTTTTT.

This clonotype turned up a few times. This chain joins TRBV4-1 and TRBJ1-5, with no clear D. In germline, CDR1 is MGHRA, CDR2 YSYEKL. CDR3 length equals 16 residues. The germline V and J ends were trimmed by 2 bases and 2 bases, with 13 bases remaining between them. CDR3 loop: CASSQLAGVGNQPQHF. In nucleotides, the CDR3 is TGCGCCAGCAGCCAACTGGCGGGCGTGGGCAATCAGCCCCAGCATTTT.

This CDR3 reads CASSNGLARWNEQFF. In DNA form, the CDR3 reads TGTGCCAGCAGCAATGGACTAGCCCGGTGGAATGAGCAGTTCTTC. The chain is built from TRBV9 and TRBJ2-1, with 8 bases aligning to TRBD2. CDR3 length equals 15 residues. Looked up from germline, CDR1 is SGDLS and CDR2 is YYNGEE. Trimming took 4 bases from V and 7 from J; bases not matched to a gene: 10.

This clonotype turned up a few times. The V and J genes are TRBV7-3 and TRBJ2-3, with TRBD2 matching over 7 bases. Per germline, CDR1 SGHTA and CDR2 FQGTGA. The junction had 5 bases not matched to a gene; V was cut back by 6 bases and J by 2 bases. This CDR3 has 14 residues. The CDR3 region has the DNA TGTGCCAGCAGTTGGGCGGGGGACACAGATACGCAGTATTTT. Translation gives CASSWAGDTDTQYF.

V and J are TRBV20-1 and TRBJ1-2; D possibly corresponds to TRBD1 (5 bases). Deletions cut 0 bases from V and 6 bases from J, with 17 bases between. The CDR3 is 15 amino acids. Germline V gene data show CDR1 as DFQATT and CDR2 as SNEGSKA (reference sequence). The DNA of the CDR3 is TGCAGTGCTAGAGAGTTCTTAGGGGCCCTTCATGGCTACACCTTC. This encodes CSAREFLGALHGYTF.

The sample holds many counts of this clonotype. The chain combines TRBV3-1 with TRBJ1-1, with D maybe TRBD1 (6 bases). Trimming removed 4 bases from V and 2 bases from J, with 17 bases in between. This CDR3 has 16 residues. The germline V gene encodes CDR1 LGHDT and CDR2 YNNKEL (reference sequence). The chain's CDR3 is CASSLVWTDRNTEAFF. The CDR3, as DNA: TGTGCCAGCAGCCTCGTGTGGACAGACCGTAACACTGAAGCTTTCTTT.

This clonotype was recorded many times. J is TRBJ1-5 and V is TRBV7-9; 8 bases are shared with TRBD1. The CDR3 is 13 residues long. Looked up from germline, CDR1 is SEHNR and CDR2 is FQNEAQ (reference sequence). V trimming: 6 bases; J trimming: 7 bases; junction bases outside the gene matches: 5. CDR3 residues: CASSPGGGQPQHF. The DNA of the CDR3 is TGTGCCAGCAGTCCAGGGGGCGGGCAGCCCCAGCATTTT.

This clonotype has just a few counts. The J gene is TRBJ2-3, the V gene TRBV4-3; tentatively, D is TRBD2 (5 bases). V shed 0 bases and J shed 3 bases, with 16 bases lying between them. The germline V gene has CDR1 LGHNA and CDR2 YSLEER. The CDR3 has 17 amino acids. CDR3: CASSQESGSRITDTQYF. CDR3 nucleotides: TGCGCCAGCAGCCAAGAAAGCGGTTCCCGGATAACAGATACGCAGTATTTT.

The table lists this clonotype with a few counts. An end of the junction does not agree with germline; a read error may underlie this. The chain carries TRBV29-1 and TRBJ2-1, with TRBD1 matching over 7 bases. The CDR3 has 14 residues. Germline assignment: CDR1 SQVTM and CDR2 ANQGSEA. DNA for the CDR3: TGCAGCTTTGACAGGGTCAGCTCCTACAATGAGCAGTTCTTC. Encoded protein: CSFDRVSSYNEQFF.

The chain is built from TRBV20-1 and TRBJ2-1, with 8 bases lining up with TRBD2. This CDR3 region has 15 residues. V lost 4 bases and J lost 1; bases outside the gene matches: 6. CDR1 and CDR2 from the germline V gene are DFQATT and SNEGSKA (reference sequence). CDR3 sequence (DNA): TGCAGTGCTACGACGGGGGGGTCATCCTACAATGAGCAGTTCTTC. It codes for CSATTGGSSYNEQFF.

The V gene is TRBV6-2 or TRBV6-3, the J gene TRBJ2-1; 11 bases agree with TRBD2. Germline assignment: CDR1 MNHEY and CDR2 SVGEGT. V shed 0 bases and J 2 bases; nucleotides not matched to a gene: 6. This CDR3 is 18 amino acids long. Here the CDR3 reads CASSYSLAGGPTYNEQFF. DNA of the CDR3: TGTGCCAGCAGTTACTCCCTAGCGGGGGGACCTACCTACAATGAGCAGTTCTTC.